This T cell receptor (beta chain) was obtained from a study of monozygotic twins with inflammatory bowel disease. Overall study findings and caveats: Discordant twins had repertoire similarity that did not differ from that of concordant twins, possibly from limited power. Relative to healthy twins, IBD patients had fewer clonotypes in common with others, a gap that was especially apparent with disease activity.

Concerning this clonotype: Its specificity is unknown.

Germline CDR1 is SGHRS and CDR2 is YFSETQ. The CDR3 totals 15 residues. Every single donor had a roughly 2.5 ml blood sample drawn. The authors isolated total RNA from whole blood without sorting T cells. Following a re-call of the 5' RACE reads, TCRdb has one entry per CDR3 protein and lacks DNA. The record lists 310,000 or so distinct CDR3 sequences, of which the ten most abundant hold approximately 2%. This chain links TRBV5-1 with TRBJ2-3; with no DNA, the TCRdb D assignment of TRBD2 cannot be verified. This TCR derives from a human donor with ulcerative colitis or Crohn's disease, or a healthy co-twin of an affected twin (not recorded which). The source material was blood. CDR3 in amino acids: CASSLRGLRTDTQYF.